This paragraph reports one TCR beta chain. Antigen specificity is unknown. The ends were cut back, 4 bases at V and 4 bases at J, with 16 bases in the middle. Germline V gene lookup returns CDR1 LGHNA and CDR2 YNFKEQ. This CDR3 spans 15 amino acids. This entry comes from a study of T cells after yellow fever vaccination. Study in general: The authors prepared low-cell-number fractions using SMART-Seq v4 Ultra Low Input.

From the 5' RACE reads, TCRdb called clonotypes with MiXCR, one entry per CDR3 protein. The sample carries over 45,000 distinct CDR3 sequences, approximately 7% recorded once. Notes on the study in general: Abundant contaminating clonotypes from the bulk population could appear in FACS-sorted repertoires. CD4 and CD8 compartments shared a small share of clonotypes.

Sequenced material: CD8+ T cells sorted from PBMCs, taken on the day of the first yellow fever vaccination. The sequence was obtained from a man between 18 and 35 years old who received the YFV17D yellow fever vaccine. The chain links TRBV4-2 to TRBJ2-5, with TRBD2 as a possible D gene (6 bases). The CDR3: CASSPLEGLGETQYF. The DNA for the CDR3 is TGTGCCAGCAGCCCACTGGAGGGGCTAGGAGAGACCCAGTACTTC.